This T cell receptor beta chain came from a study of identical twins. TCRdb reprocessed the 5' RACE reads with MiXCR, giving one entry per CDR3 protein. This sample carries fewer than 900,000 distinct CDR3 sequences, around 21% of them seen once, and the ten largest clones take 4% to 4.5%. General study results and limits: The more abundant beta clonotypes in cord blood had fewer insertions, and memory repertoires did not show this.

The junction had 6 bases not matched to a gene; V was cut back by 1 base and J by 3 bases. This CDR3 spans 16 amino acids. Germline CDR1 is LGHDT and CDR2 is YNNKEL (reference sequence). For this clonotype: Antigen: not known.

This sample was also put to use in a study of T cells expressing NK-cell markers. This second study notes: The share of CD8+ T cells held by dominant NKG2C+ clonotypes was about 1.0-7.5% in 5 or 6 donors. The study left the HCMV specificity of expanded NKG2C+ T cell clones unresolved.

V usage is TRBV3-1 and J usage is TRBJ2-1; 7 nucleotides align to TRBD2. Sequenced material: PBMCs. The receptor's source is a woman aged 18-29 years in good health. This CDR3 reads CASSQGSGLRYNEQFF. For the CDR3, the DNA is TGTGCCAGCAGCCAAGGTAGCGGGCTCCGCTACAATGAGCAGTTCTTC.